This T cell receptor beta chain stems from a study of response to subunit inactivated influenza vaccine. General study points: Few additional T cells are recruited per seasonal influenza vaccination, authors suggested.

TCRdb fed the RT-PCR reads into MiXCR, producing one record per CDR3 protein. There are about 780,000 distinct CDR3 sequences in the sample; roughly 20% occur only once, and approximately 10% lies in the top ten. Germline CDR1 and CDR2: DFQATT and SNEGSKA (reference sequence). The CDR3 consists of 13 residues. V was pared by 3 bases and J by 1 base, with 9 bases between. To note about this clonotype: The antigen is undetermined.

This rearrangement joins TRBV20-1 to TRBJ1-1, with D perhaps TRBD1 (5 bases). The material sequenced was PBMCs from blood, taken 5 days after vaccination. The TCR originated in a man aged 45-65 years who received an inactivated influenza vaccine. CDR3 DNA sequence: TGCAGTGCTAGGAAAACAGGGAACACTGAAGCTTTCTTT. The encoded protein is CSARKTGNTEAFF.